This entry lists 15 T cell receptor beta chains sequenced from one sample in a study of shared clonotypes between healthy human individuals. Sequencing used immunoSEQ multiplex PCR; TCRdb keeps in-frame clones, though not all of them. Of around 2.1 million clones in the sample, about 93% were seen once. It was CD45RO-negative cells, positively selected for CCR7, that made up naive CD8 cells, with terminally differentiated effector memory CD45RA+ cells excluded. The sample consisted of naive CD8+ T cells from PBMCs. The receptors derive from a man between 18 and 35 years old in good health. Some clones in this sample may be carry-over from other donors' samples.

This clone was seen a few times. The genes are TRBV7-9 and TRBJ2-2; 11 bases line up with TRBD2. Trimming cost V 5 bases and J 7 bases; bases outside gene matches: 12. The germline CDR1 and CDR2 sequences are SEHNR and FQNEAQ (reference sequence). The CDR3 contains 17 residues. DNA for the CDR3: TGTGCCAGCAGCCCAGAACTAGCGGGAGTGATTAACGGGGAGCTGTTTTTT. Its protein product is CASSPELAGVINGELFF.

This clone was found a few times. The same CDR3 is also encoded by other DNA sequences in this sample. The chain employs TRBV27 and TRBJ2-7; 7 nucleotides agree with TRBD2. The CDR3 contains 13 residues. The ends lost 4 bases at V and 2 bases at J; junction bases unmatched: 2. CDR1 is MNHEY, CDR2 SMNVEV, per germline (reference sequence). CDR3 bases: TGTGCCAGCAGTTACGGGGGGACCTACGAGCAGTACTTC. Translation: CASSYGGTYEQYF.

This CDR3 is CASSFLWTGSGNTIYF. The CDR3 DNA reads as TGTGCCAGCAGCTTCTTATGGACGGGGTCCGGAAACACCATATATTTT. V gene TRBV5-6 combines with J gene TRBJ1-3; D not certain. The CDR3 totals 16 residues. The germline V gene encodes CDR1 SGHDT and CDR2 YYEEEE. The V end was cut by 2 bases, the J end by 4 bases, with 16 bases between.

The V call is TRBV5-1, the J call TRBJ1-1; the D gene is possibly TRBD1 (6 bases). CDR1 is SGHRS, CDR2 YFSETQ, per germline. V was trimmed by 0 bases and J by 4 bases, leaving 16 bases between them. The CDR3 is 16 amino acids. CDR3 loop: CASSLAQGMIPTEAFF. Here the CDR3 DNA reads TGCGCCAGCAGCTTGGCGCAGGGGATGATCCCCACTGAAGCTTTCTTT.

The table lists this clone with a count of one. This chain uses TRBV11-2 with TRBJ2-2, with 8 bases lining up with TRBD2. Germline lookup yields CDR1 SGHAT and CDR2 FQNNGV. This CDR3 region has 17 residues. The V gene end was trimmed by 2 bases and the J gene end by 6 bases; junction bases not matched to a gene: 11. In nucleotides, the CDR3 is TGTGCCAGCAGCTTAAACCCCCGGGAGGGGACTTCCGGGGAGCTGTTTTTT. This translates into CASSLNPREGTSGELFF.

This rearrangement joins TRBV6-6 to TRBJ1-2; TRBD1 matches at 7 bases. Germline V lookup: CDR1 MNHNY, CDR2 SVGAGI (reference sequence). Losses at the gene ends were 0 bases for V and 6 bases for J; bases not matched to a gene: 4. This CDR3 comprises 14 residues. The CDR3 sequence: CASSYSGQANGYTF. DNA for the CDR3: TGTGCCAGCAGTTACTCCGGACAGGCCAATGGCTACACCTTC.

Only one count was recorded for this clone. The chain uses TRBV6-4 and TRBJ1-5; D is ambiguous. Trimming shortened V by 0 bases and J by 6 bases, and 6 bases separated the two germline ends. CDR1 MRHNA and CDR2 SNTAGT come from the germline V gene. This CDR3 comprises 13 residues. The CDR3 nucleotides are TGTGCCAGCAGTGACTCGTTTGGTCAGCCCCAGCATTTT. Protein product: CASSDSFGQPQHF.

Comments on this clone: Other DNA sequences in the same sample also yield this CDR3. The rearrangement links TRBV6-5 to TRBJ1-1; D gene unclear. Germline V lookup: CDR1 MNHEY, CDR2 SVGAGI. This CDR3 comprises 13 residues. V was cut by 1 base and J by 1 base, with 4 bases left in between. The CDR3 DNA sequence: TGTGCCAGCAGTTACTACCCGAACACTGAAGCTTTCTTT. Residues: CASSYYPNTEAFF.

This clone has a single count. This chain joins TRBV11-2 and TRBJ2-7; 9 bases are a match to TRBD1. J was trimmed by 4 bases and V by 6 bases; bases with no gene match: 4. Per germline, CDR1 SGHAT and CDR2 FQNNGV. This CDR3 has 13 amino acids. The CDR3 protein is CASSWDREYEQYF. The DNA for the CDR3 is TGTGCCAGCAGTTGGGACAGGGAATACGAGCAGTACTTC.

This clone occurred a few times. This rearrangement joins TRBV2 to TRBJ2-1, with 8 bases aligning to TRBD1. The CDR3 totals 14 residues. J lost 13 bases, V lost 6 bases, and 14 bases had no gene match. Germline CDR1 SNHLY, CDR2 FYNNEI. CDR3 protein: CASRDREGITVQFF. CDR3 nucleotide sequence: TGTGCCAGCAGGGACAGGGAAGGTATTACGGTTCAGTTCTTC. Full variable domain (rest looked up from reference TRBV2 and TRBJ2-1): EPEVTQTPSHQVTQMGQEVILRCVPISNHLYFYWYRQILGQKVEFLVSFYNNEISEKSEIFDDQFSVERPDGSNFTLKIRSTKLEDSAMYFCASRDREGITVQFFGPGTRLTVL.

The gene calls are TRBV7-9 and TRBJ2-3, with 13 nucleotides matching TRBD2. Germline V lookup: CDR1 SEHNR, CDR2 FQNEAQ (reference sequence). This CDR3 is 18 amino acids long. V lost 1 base to trimming and J lost 0 bases; unmatched junction nucleotides: 4. The DNA for the CDR3 is TGTGCCAGCAGCTTAGGACTAGCGGGAGGAACGAGCACAGATACGCAGTATTTT. Amino acids: CASSLGLAGGTSTDTQYF.

For the CDR3, the DNA is TGTGCCAGCAGCTTAGAAGGAGAAACCTACGAGCAGTACTTC. Translating gives CASSLEGETYEQYF. The rearrangement uses TRBV7-2 and TRBJ2-7; no reliable D call. The CDR3 is 14 residues long. Per germline, CDR1 SGHTA and CDR2 FQGNSA. Trimming pared 1 base from V and 2 bases from J, leaving 9 bases between.

This chain connects TRBV28 to TRBJ1-2; weak D call: TRBD1 (5 bases). The CDR3 length is 15 residues. Per germline, CDR1 MDHEN and CDR2 SYDVKM. Trimming left V 7 bases short and J 6 bases short, with 21 bases between. The CDR3 loop reads CASTHVPPGGDGYTF. The CDR3 DNA reads as TGTGCCAGCACCCATGTCCCCCCAGGAGGGGATGGCTACACCTTC.

The rearrangement links TRBV7-3 to TRBJ1-1; weak D call: TRBD1 (5 bases). The V end was cut by 0 bases, the J end by 5 bases, with 13 bases between. CDR3 size: 15 residues. CDR1 SGHTA and CDR2 FQGTGA come from the germline V gene. The CDR3 spells CASSLTQGPRTEAFF. For the CDR3, the DNA is TGTGCCAGCAGCTTAACGCAGGGACCCAGGACTGAAGCTTTCTTT.

The chain combines TRBV25-1 with TRBJ1-2, with 10 nucleotides matching TRBD1. Germline loops: CDR1 MGHDK, CDR2 SYGVNS. The CDR3 is 14 amino acids. V was clipped by 4 bases and J by 6 bases; unmatched bases: 5. For the CDR3, the DNA is TGTGCCAGCAGTGTCGGGACAGGGGTGGATGGCTACACCTTC. Amino acid sequence: CASSVGTGVDGYTF.